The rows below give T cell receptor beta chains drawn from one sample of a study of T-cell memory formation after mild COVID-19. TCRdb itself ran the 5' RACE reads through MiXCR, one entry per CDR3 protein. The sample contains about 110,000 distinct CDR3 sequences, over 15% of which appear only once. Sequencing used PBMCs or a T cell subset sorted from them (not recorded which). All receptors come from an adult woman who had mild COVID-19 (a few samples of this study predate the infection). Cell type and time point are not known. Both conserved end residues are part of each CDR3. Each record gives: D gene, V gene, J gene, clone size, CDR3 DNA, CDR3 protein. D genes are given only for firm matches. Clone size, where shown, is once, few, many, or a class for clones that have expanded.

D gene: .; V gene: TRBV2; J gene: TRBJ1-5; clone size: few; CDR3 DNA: TGTGCCAGCAGCCCCGGGACGGAGTATAGCAATCAGCCCCAGCATTTT; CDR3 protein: CASSPGTEYSNQPQHF
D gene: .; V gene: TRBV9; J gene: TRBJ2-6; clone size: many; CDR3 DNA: TGTGCCAGCAGCTCTACAGGGTTTACTGGGGCCAACGTCCTGACTTTC; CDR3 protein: CASSSTGFTGANVLTF
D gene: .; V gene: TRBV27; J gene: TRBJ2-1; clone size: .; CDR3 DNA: TGTGCCAGCAGTTTATCCCAGGGATATGAGCAGTTCTTC; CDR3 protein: CASSLSQGYEQFF
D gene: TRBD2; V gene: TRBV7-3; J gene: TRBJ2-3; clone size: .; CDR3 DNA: TGTGCCAGCAGCTTTCTAGCGGGAGGAGCAGATACGCAGTATTTT; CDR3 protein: CASSFLAGGADTQYF
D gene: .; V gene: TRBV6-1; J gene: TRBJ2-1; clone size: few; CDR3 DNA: TGTGCCAGCAGTGATACAGGCAATGAGCAGTTCTTC; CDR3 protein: CASSDTGNEQFF
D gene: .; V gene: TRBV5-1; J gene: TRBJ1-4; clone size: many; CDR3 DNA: TGCGCCAGCAGGGACGGAGCCCGGTCAACTAATGAAAAACTGTTTTTT; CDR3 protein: CASRDGARSTNEKLFF
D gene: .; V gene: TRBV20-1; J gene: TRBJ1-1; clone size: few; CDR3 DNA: TGCAGTGCTATGACAGGTCATGGAACTGAAGCTTTCTTT; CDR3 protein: CSAMTGHGTEAFF
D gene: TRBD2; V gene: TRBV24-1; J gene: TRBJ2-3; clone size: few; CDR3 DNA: TGTGCCACCGGCCTGGGAGCGGGAGTTCAAGATACGCAGTATTTT; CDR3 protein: CATGLGAGVQDTQYF
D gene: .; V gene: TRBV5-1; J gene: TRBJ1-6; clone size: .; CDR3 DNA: TGCGCCAGCAGCTTGGTCGGGGGCGAGAATTCACCCCTCCACTTT; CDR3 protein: CASSLVGGENSPLHF
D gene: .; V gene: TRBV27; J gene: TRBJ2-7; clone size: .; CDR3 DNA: TGTGCCAGCAGTTCACAACTGGCGGTGGCCTACGAGCAGTACTTC; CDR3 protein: CASSSQLAVAYEQYF
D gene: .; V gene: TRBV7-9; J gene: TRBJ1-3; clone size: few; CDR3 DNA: TGTGCCAGCAGCCATCTTTCCGACGGGAGAAACACCATATATTTT; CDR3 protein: CASSHLSDGRNTIYF
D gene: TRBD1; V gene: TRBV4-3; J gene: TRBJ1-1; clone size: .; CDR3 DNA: TGCGCCAGCAGCCAAGAAGCTACAGACAGGGGCATCTTAGGAACTGAAGCTTTCTTT; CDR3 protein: CASSQEATDRGILGTEAFF
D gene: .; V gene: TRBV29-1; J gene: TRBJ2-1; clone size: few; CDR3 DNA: TGCAGCGTTGATTTATACTACAATGAGCAGTTCTTC; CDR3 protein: CSVDLYYNEQFF
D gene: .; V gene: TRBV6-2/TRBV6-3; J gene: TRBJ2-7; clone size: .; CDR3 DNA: TGTGCCAGCAGTCACCCCGTTGGGTCCTACGAGCAGTACTTC; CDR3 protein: CASSHPVGSYEQYF
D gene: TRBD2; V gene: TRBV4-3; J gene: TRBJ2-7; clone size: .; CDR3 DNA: TGCGCCAGCAGCCCGGCACCTCGGACTAGCGGGAGCTACGAGCAGTACTTC; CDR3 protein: CASSPAPRTSGSYEQYF
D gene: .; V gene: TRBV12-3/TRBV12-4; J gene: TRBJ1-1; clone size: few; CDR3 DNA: TGTGCCAGCAGTTTAGAATTTATCCGCGACGGGGATAGACCCAGCACTGAAGCTTTCTTT; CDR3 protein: CASSLEFIRDGDRPSTEAFF
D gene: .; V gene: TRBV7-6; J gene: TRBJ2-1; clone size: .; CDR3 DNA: TGTGCCAGCAGCTTGTTTGATACGCTCCATGAGCAGTTCTTC; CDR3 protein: CASSLFDTLHEQFF
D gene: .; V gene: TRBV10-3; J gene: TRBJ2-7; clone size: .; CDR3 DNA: TGTGCCATCAGGCAGGGCTCCTACGAGCAGTACTTC; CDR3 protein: CAIRQGSYEQYF
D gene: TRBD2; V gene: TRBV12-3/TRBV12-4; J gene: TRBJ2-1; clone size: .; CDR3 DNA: TGTGCCAGCAGTTTGGGACTAGCGGGGGGGCCCAATGAGCAGTTCTTC; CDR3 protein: CASSLGLAGGPNEQFF
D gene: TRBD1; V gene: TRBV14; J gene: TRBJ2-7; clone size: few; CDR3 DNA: TGTGCCAGCAGCCCCTCGAGGGACAGGGGAAACGAGCAGTACTTC; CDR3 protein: CASSPSRDRGNEQYF
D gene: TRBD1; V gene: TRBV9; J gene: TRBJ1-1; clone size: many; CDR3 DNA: TGTGCCAGCAGCCTCGGGACAGGCAACACTGAAGCTTTCTTT; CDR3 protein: CASSLGTGNTEAFF
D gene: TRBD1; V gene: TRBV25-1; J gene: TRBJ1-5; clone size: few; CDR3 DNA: TGTGCCAGCAGTGAAGGGACAGGGGGCCATCAGCCCCAGCATTTT; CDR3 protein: CASSEGTGGHQPQHF
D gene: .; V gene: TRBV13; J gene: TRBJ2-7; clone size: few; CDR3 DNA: TGTGCCAGCAGCTCCCAGCGCTCCTACGAGCAGTACTTC; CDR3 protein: CASSSQRSYEQYF
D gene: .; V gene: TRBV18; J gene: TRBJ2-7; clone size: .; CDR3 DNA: TGTGCCAGCTCACCGACTTCGACCCCTTACGAGCAGTACTTC; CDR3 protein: CASSPTSTPYEQYF
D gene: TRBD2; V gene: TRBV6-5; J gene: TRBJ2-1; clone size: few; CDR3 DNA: TGTGCCAGCGCAGCGGGAGGGCCCCACAATGAGCAGTTCTTC; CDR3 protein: CASAAGGPHNEQFF
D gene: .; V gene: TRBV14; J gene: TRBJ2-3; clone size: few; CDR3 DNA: TGTGCCAGCAGTCCTTTGTCGGGGGCGTTGGAGGGCACAGATACGCAGTATTTT; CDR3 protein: CASSPLSGALEGTDTQYF
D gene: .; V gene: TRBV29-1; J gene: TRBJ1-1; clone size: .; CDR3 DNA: TGCAGCGTTGCAGAACAGATGAACACTGAAGCTTTCTTT; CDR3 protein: CSVAEQMNTEAFF
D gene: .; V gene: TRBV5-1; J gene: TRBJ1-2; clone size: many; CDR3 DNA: TGCGCCAGCAGCTCATGGGACACATACTATGGCTACACCTTC; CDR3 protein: CASSSWDTYYGYTF
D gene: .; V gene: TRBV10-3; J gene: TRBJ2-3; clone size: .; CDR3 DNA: TGTGCCATCAGTGAGTCCGGTACAGGGATTAGCACAGATACGCAGTATTTT; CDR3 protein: CAISESGTGISTDTQYF
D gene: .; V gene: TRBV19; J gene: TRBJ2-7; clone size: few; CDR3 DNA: TGTGCCAGTAGTATAGATCGCATACCGCGGTACTTC; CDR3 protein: CASSIDRIPRYF
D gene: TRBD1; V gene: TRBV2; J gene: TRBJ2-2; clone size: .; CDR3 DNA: TGTGCCAGCAGGCGAAACAGGGGTGGTACCGGGGAGCTGTTTTTT; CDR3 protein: CASRRNRGGTGELFF
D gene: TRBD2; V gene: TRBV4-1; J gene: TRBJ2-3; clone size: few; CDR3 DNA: TGCGCCAGCAGCCAAGGGGTGCCCTCGACTAGCGGGGGGCAGTATTTT; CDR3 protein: CASSQGVPSTSGGQYF
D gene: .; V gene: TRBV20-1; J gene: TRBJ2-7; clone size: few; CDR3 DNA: TGCAGTGCTGGAGACTACGAGCAGTACTTC; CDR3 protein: CSAGDYEQYF
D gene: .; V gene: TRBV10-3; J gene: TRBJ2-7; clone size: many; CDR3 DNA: TGTGCCATCAGTGAGTTAGAAAGGAGCTACGAGCAGTACTTC; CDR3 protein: CAISELERSYEQYF
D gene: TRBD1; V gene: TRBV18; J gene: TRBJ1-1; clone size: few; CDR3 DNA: TGTGCCAGTGCGACAGGGGCGAACACTGAAGCTTTCTTT; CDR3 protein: CASATGANTEAFF
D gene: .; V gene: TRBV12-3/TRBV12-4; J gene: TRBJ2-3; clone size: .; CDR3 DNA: TGTGCCAGCAGAGGGGAGGCTGGGATCAAGCCAGATACGCAGTATTTT; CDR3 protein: CASRGEAGIKPDTQYF
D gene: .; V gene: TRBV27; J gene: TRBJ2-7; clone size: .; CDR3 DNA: TGTGCCAGCAGTTTATCCCCCAGGGGGGACGAGCAGTACTTC; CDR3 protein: CASSLSPRGDEQYF
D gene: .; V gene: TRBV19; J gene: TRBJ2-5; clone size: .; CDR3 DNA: TGTGCCAGTAGGACAGGTTCCCAAGAGACCCAGTACTTC; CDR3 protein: CASRTGSQETQYF
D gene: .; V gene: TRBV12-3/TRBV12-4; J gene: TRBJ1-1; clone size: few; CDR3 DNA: TGTGCCAGCAGTATCCTTTGGGGGGCTTACACTGAAGCTTTCTTT; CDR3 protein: CASSILWGAYTEAFF
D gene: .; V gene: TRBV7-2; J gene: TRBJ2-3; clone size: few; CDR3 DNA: TGTGCCAGCAGCAGATTCAGCCCAGGGAGCAGCAGCACAGATACGCAGTATTTT; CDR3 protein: CASSRFSPGSSSTDTQYF
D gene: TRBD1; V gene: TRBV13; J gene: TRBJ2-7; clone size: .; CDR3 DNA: TGTGCCAGCAGCTCCCAAAGACAGGGCTACGAGCAGTACTTC; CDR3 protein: CASSSQRQGYEQYF
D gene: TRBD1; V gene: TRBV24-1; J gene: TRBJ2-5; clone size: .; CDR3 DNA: TGTGCCACCAGTGATTCTGGGACAGGGTATGAGACCCAGTACTTC; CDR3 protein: CATSDSGTGYETQYF
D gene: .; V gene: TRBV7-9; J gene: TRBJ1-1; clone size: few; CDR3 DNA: TGTGCCAGCGAGATCCTAGGGGGGAACACTGAAGCTTTCTTT; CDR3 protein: CASEILGGNTEAFF